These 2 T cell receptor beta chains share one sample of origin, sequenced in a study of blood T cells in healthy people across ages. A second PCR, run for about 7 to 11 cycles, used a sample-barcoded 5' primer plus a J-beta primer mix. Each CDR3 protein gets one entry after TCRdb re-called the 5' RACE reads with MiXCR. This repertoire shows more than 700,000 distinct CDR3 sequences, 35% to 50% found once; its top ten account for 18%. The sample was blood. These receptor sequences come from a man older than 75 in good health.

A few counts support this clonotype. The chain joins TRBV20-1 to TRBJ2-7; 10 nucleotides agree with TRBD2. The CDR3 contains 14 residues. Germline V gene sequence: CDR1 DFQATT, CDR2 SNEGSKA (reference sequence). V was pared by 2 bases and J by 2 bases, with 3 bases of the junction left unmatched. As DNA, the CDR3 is TGCAGTGCTAGAAGGACTAGCGGAACCTACGAGCAGTACTTC. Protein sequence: CSARRTSGTYEQYF.

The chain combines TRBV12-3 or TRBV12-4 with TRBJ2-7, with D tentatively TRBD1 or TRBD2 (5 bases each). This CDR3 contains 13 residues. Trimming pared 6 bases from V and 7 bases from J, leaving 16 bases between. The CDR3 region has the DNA TGTGCCAGCAGCCCGGGTCGGGGCGGAGAGCAGTACTTC. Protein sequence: CASSPGRGGEQYF.